The 32 T cell receptor beta chains below all came from one sample that was sequenced in a study of T cell responses to AZD1222 COVID-19 vaccine (dated by TCRdb to the early 2020s). Library creation used the immunoSEQ multiplex PCR assay. The table comes from immuneACCESS by way of TCRdb, which keeps in-frame sequences with V and J called. Part of the clones is missing from these tables; in studies checked, under half for an unresolved V gene and the rest for unknown reasons. The sample records around 140,000 clones, roughly 90% of which are singletons. The ten largest account for about 1.5% of the sample. The intended sense of this specimen's time point label: baseline before first vaccination. Here the sequenced sample was peripheral blood, taken on day 0 of AZD1222 vaccination. The receptors originated from an adult in good health.

This chain connects TRBV9 to TRBJ2-2, with 14 bases aligning to TRBD2. This CDR3 is 16 amino acids long. The ends lost 2 bases at V and 6 bases at J; junction bases unmatched: 3. The germline CDR1 and CDR2 sequences are SGDLS and YYNGEE. The CDR3 here is CASSVGTSGRSGELFF. CDR3 bases: TGTGCCAGCAGCGTCGGGACTAGCGGGAGATCCGGGGAGCTGTTTTTT.

The V gene is TRBV23-1, the J gene TRBJ2-1; D uncertain. TRBV23-1 is given ORF status, its function remaining uncertain. This CDR3 contains 12 residues. V lost 9 bases and J lost 6, with 12 bases in between. The CDR3 bases are TGCGCCAGTGGGGAAGCTTTCAATGAGCAGTTCTTC. Its protein product is CASGEAFNEQFF.

The sample holds a few counts of this clone. The V and J genes are TRBV3-1 (or the pseudogene TRBV3-2) and TRBJ1-4; 9 nucleotides align to TRBD1. V shed 1 base and J 14 bases; nucleotides not matched to a gene: 17. The CDR3 covers 17 residues. The germline gives CDR1 LGHDT, CDR2 YNNKEL (reference sequence). The CDR3 loop is CASSQAYTQGARSKLFF. CDR3 in DNA: TGTGCCAGCAGCCAAGCCTACACACAGGGGGCGCGATCTAAGCTGTTTTTT.

V gene TRBV15 combines with J gene TRBJ2-7; 9 nucleotides align to TRBD1. CDR3 length: 16 residues. CDR1 is LNHNV, CDR2 YYDKDF, per germline (reference sequence). J was trimmed by 6 bases and V by 0 bases; bases with no gene match: 9. The chain's CDR3 is CATSRDLRTGDREQYF. CDR3 nucleotide sequence: TGTGCCACCAGCAGAGATCTCCGGACAGGGGATCGCGAGCAGTACTTC.

This chain uses TRBV2 with TRBJ1-5; D ambiguous. The germline gives CDR1 SNHLY, CDR2 FYNNEI. The V end lost 7 bases, the J end lost 2 bases, and 12 bases lay between the germline ends. This CDR3 spans 14 amino acids. This CDR3 reads CASMPRQGNQPQHF. In nucleotides, the CDR3 is TGTGCCAGCATGCCCAGGCAGGGCAATCAGCCCCAGCATTTT.

The V call is TRBV5-1, the J call TRBJ2-3; D unresolved. V was clipped by 0 bases and J by 2 bases, with 10 bases between them. The CDR3 extends over 15 amino acids. Germline assignment: CDR1 SGHRS and CDR2 YFSETQ. The CDR3 region has the DNA TGCGCCAGCAGCTTGGGGCAGATAGACACAGATACGCAGTATTTT. Translated, it gives CASSLGQIDTDTQYF.

This clone was counted a single time. The V gene is TRBV29-1, the J gene TRBJ2-7; 8 nucleotides agree with TRBD1. The CDR3 extends over 13 amino acids. With 4 bases clipped from V and 3 bases from J, the junction kept 5 bases outside the gene matches. Germline V lookup: CDR1 SQVTM, CDR2 ANQGSEA. CDR3 loop: CSVGTGKGYEQYF. The DNA of the CDR3 is TGCAGCGTTGGGACAGGGAAGGGCTACGAGCAGTACTTC.

The chain employs TRBV19 and TRBJ1-5, with D unclear. V was cut by 2 bases and J by 3 bases, with 11 bases left in between. This CDR3 has 15 amino acids. Germline CDR1 is LNHDA and CDR2 is SQIVND (reference sequence). The CDR3 region has the DNA TGTGCCAGTAGTATACTTGCCAGTCCCAATCAGCCCCAGCATTTT. This gives the protein CASSILASPNQPQHF. The complete variable domain, with remaining parts taken from reference TRBV19 and TRBJ1-5, reads DGGITQSPKYLFRKEGQNVTLSCEQNLNHDAMYWYRQDPGQGLRLIYYSQIVNDFQKGDIAEGYSVSREKKESFPLTVTSAQKNPTAFYLCASSILASPNQPQHFGDGTRLSIL.

The V gene is TRBV10-1, the J gene TRBJ1-3; D is unclear. Germline lookup yields CDR1 WNHNN and CDR2 SYGVQD (reference sequence). CDR3 length equals 15 residues. The V end lost 8 bases, the J end lost 0 bases, and 14 bases lay between the germline ends. DNA for the CDR3: TGCGCCAGCCGTTCGGCGGTGAACTCTGGAAACACCATATATTTT. Translated, it gives CASRSAVNSGNTIYF.

The chain carries TRBV27 and TRBJ1-2, with 7 bases matching TRBD1. Looked up from germline, CDR1 is MNHEY and CDR2 is SMNVEV (reference sequence). The CDR3 is 13 residues long. Trimming removed 3 bases from V and 7 bases from J; junction bases left unmatched: 5. CDR3 region: CASSFPGGSGYTF. As DNA, the CDR3 is TGTGCCAGCAGTTTCCCAGGGGGTAGTGGCTACACCTTC.

V usage is TRBV9 and J usage is TRBJ2-5; D might be TRBD1 or TRBD2, each matching 5 bases. The ends were cut back, 2 bases at V and 5 bases at J, with 10 bases in the middle. Looked up from germline, CDR1 is SGDLS and CDR2 is YYNGEE. The CDR3 length is 13 residues. CDR3 bases: TGTGCCAGCAGCGTTTCTTGGGGGGAGACCCAGTACTTC. This sequence encodes CASSVSWGETQYF.

Only a few counts were recorded for this clone. The CDR3 nucleotides are TGTGCCAGCAGCCCAGGGTATGATATCTACAATGAGCAGTTCTTC. Amino acid sequence: CASSPGYDIYNEQFF. The chain carries TRBV6-6 and TRBJ2-1; TRBD1 is a possible D gene (5 bases). CDR3 length: 15 residues. V was trimmed by 6 bases and J by 3 bases, leaving 15 bases between them. Germline V gene sequence: CDR1 MNHNY, CDR2 SVGAGI (reference sequence).

This chain connects TRBV28 to TRBJ1-4; D is uncertain. The CDR3 consists of 12 residues. The V end was cut by 4 bases, the J end by 8 bases, with 8 bases between. CDR1 is MDHEN, CDR2 SYDVKM, per germline. CDR3 in amino acids: CASSWAGEKLFF. Here the CDR3 DNA reads TGTGCCAGCAGTTGGGCCGGGGAAAAACTGTTTTTT.

V and J are TRBV12-3 or TRBV12-4 and TRBJ1-2; 7 positions match TRBD1. The CDR3 totals 13 residues. Trimming at V came to 6 bases and at J to 8 bases, leaving 9 bases not matched to a gene. CDR3 residues: CASSHGQERGYTF. CDR3 bases: TGTGCCAGCAGCCACGGACAGGAGAGAGGCTACACCTTC.

This clone was counted a single time. This chain links TRBV7-7 with TRBJ2-3; no definite D call. The CDR3 has 14 amino acids. Germline lookup yields CDR1 SSHAT and CDR2 FNYEAQ (reference sequence). Trimming shortened V by 1 base and J by 5 bases, and 10 bases separated the two germline ends. In nucleotides, the CDR3 is TGTGCCAGCAGCTTAGGTCACGATGGAGATACGCAGTATTTT. Translated, it gives CASSLGHDGDTQYF. The entire variable domain, with the rest obtained from reference TRBV7-7 and TRBJ2-3, is as follows: GAGVSQSPRYKVTKRGQDVTLRCDPISSHATLYWYQQALGQGPEFLTYFNYEAQPDKSGLPSDRFSAERPEGSISTLTIQRTEQRDSAMYRCASSLGHDGDTQYFGPGTRLTVL.

The rearrangement uses TRBV7-6 and TRBJ1-1; D gene uncertain. V lost 5 bases, J lost 3 bases, and 13 bases lay in between. From germline, CDR1 is SGHVS and CDR2 FNYEAQ. The CDR3 is made up of 14 amino acids. The CDR3 spells CASSPTGTDTEAFF. The CDR3 DNA reads as TGTGCCAGCAGCCCAACTGGCACCGACACTGAAGCTTTCTTT.

This clone came up once. V is TRBV6-5 and J is TRBJ1-4, with 9 bases aligning to TRBD1. Germline lookup yields CDR1 MNHEY and CDR2 SVGAGI. The CDR3 is made up of 14 amino acids. V was clipped by 5 bases and J by 6 bases; unmatched bases: 4. CDR3 region: CASSKTGGDEKLFF. The CDR3 bases are TGTGCCAGCAGTAAGACAGGGGGAGATGAAAAACTGTTTTTT.

This chain joins TRBV28 and TRBJ2-6, with D hard to call. The CDR3 has 16 residues. The germline CDR1 and CDR2 sequences are MDHEN and SYDVKM. Trimming took off 6 bases at V and 4 bases at J, with 16 bases between the two ends. The CDR3, as DNA: TGTGCCAGCAGACAGCGTTTTATATCCGGGGCCAACGTCCTGACTTTC. Protein sequence: CASRQRFISGANVLTF.

The V gene is TRBV20-1, the J gene TRBJ2-1; D possibly corresponds to TRBD2 (6 bases). CDR3 size: 16 residues. In germline, CDR1 is DFQATT, CDR2 SNEGSKA (reference sequence). Trimming cost V 3 bases and J 7 bases, with 22 bases left between them. The CDR3 loop reads CSASGTGAQDYNEQFF. The CDR3 DNA follows: TGCAGTGCTAGTGGAACCGGGGCCCAGGACTATAATGAGCAGTTCTTC.

The genes are TRBV4-1 and TRBJ2-1; D is uncertain. With 1 base removed from V and 4 bases from J, the gap between germline ends came to 11 bases. Germline values: CDR1 MGHRA, CDR2 YSYEKL. This CDR3 has 15 residues. The CDR3: CASSQGLLRYNEQFF. As DNA, the CDR3 is TGCGCCAGCAGCCAAGGGTTGTTGAGATACAATGAGCAGTTCTTC.

As concerns this clone: Mismatch with germline at one junction end may stem from a read error. The rearrangement links TRBV3-1 (or the pseudogene TRBV3-2) to TRBJ1-2; no clear D. Germline V gene data show CDR1 as LGHDT and CDR2 as YNNKEL (reference sequence). The CDR3 is 12 amino acids. CDR3: CASSQDVGVTAF. The DNA for the CDR3 is TGTGCCAGCAGCCAAGACGTCGGGGTAACGGCCTTC.

This clone was counted a single time. The chain carries TRBV7-2 and TRBJ2-7, with D unresolved. The germline CDR1 and CDR2 sequences are SGHTA and FQGNSA. The length of the CDR3 is 13 residues. V gave up 1 base and J gave up 4 bases, with 8 bases separating them. CDR3 loop: CASSLGRIYEQYF. The DNA of the CDR3 is TGTGCCAGCAGCTTAGGACGGATATACGAGCAGTACTTC.

The V and J genes are TRBV11-2 and TRBJ1-1; unclear D gene. Germline CDR1 reads SGHAT; CDR2 reads FQNNGV. The CDR3 extends over 15 amino acids. V lost 3 bases and J lost 5, with 16 bases in between. The CDR3 loop reads CASSFVILLETEAFF. CDR3 DNA sequence: TGTGCCAGCAGCTTCGTTATTCTTCTGGAGACTGAAGCTTTCTTT.

The chain employs TRBV5-5 and TRBJ1-1; 12 bases map to TRBD1. CDR3 length equals 16 residues. Germline trimming cut 3 bases from V and 6 bases from J; bases unmatched to any gene: 9. Germline lookup yields CDR1 SGHKS and CDR2 YYEKEE (reference sequence). This CDR3 reads CASSSSWGTGGSEAFF. CDR3 in DNA: TGTGCCAGCAGCTCATCATGGGGGACAGGGGGCTCTGAAGCTTTCTTT.

The chain employs TRBV6-1 and TRBJ1-4, with D hard to call. This CDR3 is 18 amino acids long. Germline lookup yields CDR1 MNHNS and CDR2 SASEGT. Deletions cut 4 bases from V and 0 bases from J, with 18 bases between. Written as DNA, the CDR3 is TGTGCCAGCAGTGGGAGATCAGGCCAGGTTGCAACTAATGAAAAACTGTTTTTT. It specifies CASSGRSGQVATNEKLFF.

The chain has TRBV7-9 and TRBJ2-1, with 10 positions matching TRBD1. CDR1 and CDR2 (germline): SEHNR, FQNEAQ (reference sequence). CDR3 size: 14 residues. The ends lost 3 bases at V and 7 bases at J; junction bases unmatched: 3. The CDR3 DNA follows: TGTGCCAGCAGCTTTTTGGACAGGGGGAATGAGCAGTTCTTC. Residues: CASSFLDRGNEQFF.

The chain joins TRBV27 to TRBJ2-3; 8 bases match TRBD2. The CDR3 totals 17 residues. Germline-derived CDR1 and CDR2 are MNHEY and SMNVEV (reference sequence). J lost 4 bases, V lost 5 bases, and 14 bases had no gene match. The CDR3 is CASSPSLSGKGADTQYF. Written as DNA, the CDR3 is TGTGCCAGCAGTCCGTCCCTTAGCGGGAAAGGCGCAGATACGCAGTATTTT.

In nucleotides, the CDR3 is TGCGCCAGCAGCTTGGGTGGACCAGGACACCCCTACGAGCAGTACTTC. This translates into CASSLGGPGHPYEQYF. The rearrangement uses TRBV5-1 and TRBJ2-7, with D maybe TRBD1 (5 bases). CDR3 size: 16 residues. Deletions cut 0 bases from V and 2 bases from J, with 15 bases between. Germline V lookup: CDR1 SGHRS, CDR2 YFSETQ.

V usage is TRBV7-9 and J usage is TRBJ2-1, with 11 bases identical to TRBD2. Germline V lookup: CDR1 SEHNR, CDR2 FQNEAQ (reference sequence). The CDR3 covers 17 residues. The V gene end was trimmed by 4 bases and the J gene end by 2 bases; junction bases not matched to a gene: 7. In nucleotides, the CDR3 is TGTGCCAGCAGCTCCCTACATAGCGGGAGGGCCTACAATGAGCAGTTCTTC. The encoded protein is CASSSLHSGRAYNEQFF. Variable domain in full (rest from reference TRBV7-9 and TRBJ2-1): DTGVSQNPRHKITKRGQNVTFRCDPISEHNRLYWYRQTLGQGPEFLTYFQNEAQLEKSRLLSDRFSAERPKGSFSTLEIQRTEQGDSAMYLCASSSLHSGRAYNEQFFGPGTRLTVL.

This clone was observed once. This chain uses TRBV5-1 with TRBJ2-3; no definite D call. Germline V gene data show CDR1 as SGHRS and CDR2 as YFSETQ. The CDR3 loop spans 16 amino acids. Trimming cost V 2 bases and J 2 bases, with 15 bases left between them. The CDR3 DNA sequence: TGCGCCAGCAGCTTAGGGTCTACCTCAATCACAGATACGCAGTATTTT. It encodes CASSLGSTSITDTQYF.

The chain combines TRBV6-5 with TRBJ2-1, with 8 positions matching TRBD2. Germline loops: CDR1 MNHEY, CDR2 SVGAGI. The CDR3 spans 13 residues. V shed 8 bases, J shed 11 bases, and the junction held 11 bases outside the gene matches. CDR3 sequence (DNA): TGTGCCAGCCAACTAGCGGCTTGGGATCAGCAGTTCTTC. Protein sequence: CASQLAAWDQQFF.

The chain recombines TRBV3-1 (or the pseudogene TRBV3-2) with TRBJ2-5; 9 nucleotides align to TRBD2. V gave up 3 bases and J gave up 5 bases; unmatched junction bases: 7. This CDR3 has 15 residues. Per germline, CDR1 LGHDT and CDR2 YNNKEL (reference sequence). CDR3 sequence (DNA): TGTGCCAGCAGCCAGCCGGGACTAGCCACCGAGACCCAGTACTTC. It yields the protein CASSQPGLATETQYF.